Below, 14 T cell receptor beta chains from the same sample are listed, as sequenced in a study of T cell responses to AZD1222 COVID-19 vaccine. TCRdb keeps only in-frame clones here, not all; method: immunoSEQ multiplex PCR. The table includes fewer than 100,000 clones, around 84% detected once. The material sequenced was peripheral blood, taken 28 days after the second AZD1222 dose. These TCRs come from an adult who received the AZD1222 COVID-19 vaccine.

The CDR3 protein is CASSGDSSEAFF. The CDR3 DNA is TGTGCCAGCAGCGGGGACAGCAGTGAAGCTTTCTTT. The chain uses TRBV2 and TRBJ1-1, with 7 bases matching TRBD1. The CDR3 extends over 12 amino acids. Per the germline V gene, CDR1 is SNHLY and CDR2 is FYNNEI. J was trimmed by 7 bases and V by 6 bases; bases with no gene match: 5.

This clone was counted only a few times. The rearrangement uses TRBV15 and TRBJ1-1; D is perhaps TRBD1 (6 bases). Trimming took off 5 bases at V and 1 base at J, with 8 bases between the two ends. This CDR3 is 13 amino acids long. Per the germline V gene, CDR1 is LNHNV and CDR2 is YYDKDF (reference sequence). CDR3 amino acids: CATSPDRNTEAFF. The CDR3 bases are TGTGCCACCAGCCCGGACAGGAACACTGAAGCTTTCTTT.

CDR3 in amino acids: CATKGDRNTEAFF. The CDR3 DNA is TGTGCCACCAAAGGGGACCGGAACACTGAAGCTTTCTTT. V is TRBV2 and J is TRBJ1-1; D is perhaps TRBD1 (5 bases). Germline loops: CDR1 SNHLY, CDR2 FYNNEI. CDR3 length: 13 amino acids. V was trimmed by 10 bases and J by 1 base, leaving 13 bases between them.

This chain connects TRBV10-3 to TRBJ2-7; TRBD1 is a possible D gene (7 bases). Germline V gene data show CDR1 as ENHRY and CDR2 as SYGVKD. This CDR3 region has 15 residues. Trimming left V 0 bases short and J 6 bases short, with 15 bases between. CDR3 sequence reads: CAISESGRQGGEQYF. The CDR3 coding sequence is TGTGCCATCAGTGAGTCGGGGAGGCAGGGGGGCGAGCAGTACTTC.

This chain links TRBV10-3 with TRBJ1-6; 10 positions agree with TRBD1. The length of the CDR3 is 13 residues. Looked up from germline, CDR1 is ENHRY and CDR2 is SYGVKD. V shed 6 bases, J shed 13 bases, and the junction held 6 bases outside the gene matches. The CDR3 nucleotides are TGTGCCATCAGGGGACAGGGGCAGGCTCCCCTCCACTTT. Encoded protein: CAIRGQGQAPLHF.

V is TRBV5-1 and J is TRBJ2-7; 9 bases are shared with TRBD1. The J segment lost 6 bases and the V segment lost 0 bases, leaving 10 bases of the junction unmatched. This CDR3 is 16 amino acids long. The V gene's germline CDR1 is SGHRS and CDR2 YFSETQ. The CDR3 spells CASSLAGTGRGLEQYF. The CDR3 coding sequence is TGCGCCAGCAGCTTGGCCGGGACAGGGCGCGGTCTCGAGCAGTACTTC.

The chain joins TRBV11-1 to TRBJ1-1; D call uncertain. Trimming removed 5 bases from V and 2 bases from J, with 15 bases in between. Germline CDR1 SGHAT, CDR2 FQDESV (reference sequence). CDR3 length: 15 amino acids. CDR3 DNA: TGTGCCAGCAGCGTGGGTTACATGGGAAACACTGAAGCTTTCTTT. Protein sequence: CASSVGYMGNTEAFF.

The genes are TRBV6-1 and TRBJ1-5; no clear D. Per the germline V gene, CDR1 is MNHNS and CDR2 is SASEGT. The CDR3 spans 17 residues. Deletions cut 0 bases from V and 6 bases from J, with 18 bases between. The CDR3 loop reads CASSEALIGRRGQPQHF. CDR3 DNA: TGTGCCAGCAGTGAAGCGCTTATCGGGAGGCGGGGTCAGCCCCAGCATTTT.

V is TRBV6-5 and J is TRBJ2-7; 7 nucleotides line up with TRBD1. The V gene end was trimmed by 2 bases and the J gene end by 7 bases; junction bases not matched to a gene: 8. CDR3 length equals 14 residues. The germline gives CDR1 MNHEY, CDR2 SVGAGI. As DNA, the CDR3 is TGTGCCAGCAGTTACGGGGAGACAGGGATAGAGCAGTACTTC. Translation: CASSYGETGIEQYF.

This chain links TRBV7-2 with TRBJ2-7, with 11 bases that match TRBD2. CDR1 is SGHTA, CDR2 FQGNSA, per germline. With 0 bases clipped from V and 3 bases from J, the junction kept 1 base outside the gene matches. The CDR3 covers 15 residues. CDR3 sequence: CASSLAGTSGYEQYF. CDR3 nucleotides: TGTGCCAGCAGCTTAGCCGGGACTAGCGGCTACGAGCAGTACTTC.

The chain links TRBV5-1 to TRBJ1-1; maybe TRBD1 (5 bases). V was shortened by 0 bases and J by 6 bases, with 15 bases between the two germline ends. CDR3 size: 15 residues. Germline lookup yields CDR1 SGHRS and CDR2 YFSETQ. In DNA, the CDR3 is TGCGCCAGCAGCTTGGCCGGGGGTGATGGGGCTGAAGCTTTCTTT. Translating gives CASSLAGGDGAEAFF.

V is TRBV19 and J is TRBJ2-3, with a tentative D call TRBD2 (6 bases). Germline V gives CDR1 LNHDA, CDR2 SQIVND (reference sequence). CDR3 length: 15 amino acids. V dropped 10 bases and J dropped 5 bases, with 22 bases sitting between them. CDR3 sequence: CATQRGGSLGDTQYF. CDR3 DNA: TGTGCCACACAGCGAGGAGGGTCTTTGGGAGATACGCAGTATTTT.

The chain recombines TRBV24-1 with TRBJ1-2; weak D call: TRBD1 (6 bases). Trimming pared 7 bases from V and 1 base from J, leaving 12 bases between. Germline V gene sequence: CDR1 KGHDR, CDR2 SFDVKD. The CDR3 is 14 amino acids. The CDR3 DNA reads as TGTGCCACCAGCCAACCGGACAGTAACTATGGCTACACCTTC. This translates into CATSQPDSNYGYTF.

This clone was found once. This CDR3 reads CASSYSGLAGYNEQFF. The CDR3 nucleotides read TGTGCCAGCAGTTACTCCGGACTAGCGGGGTACAATGAGCAGTTCTTC. The chain has TRBV6-5 and TRBJ2-1; TRBD2 aligns across 12 bases. The CDR3 is 16 residues long. V trimming: 0 bases; J trimming: 4 bases; junction bases outside the gene matches: 1. Per germline, CDR1 MNHEY and CDR2 SVGAGI.